A selection of T cell receptor beta chains follows, all from one sample in a study of T cells in Graves' hyperthyroidism and ophthalmopathy. MiXCR, run by TCRdb on the multiplex PCR reads, gives a single entry per CDR3 protein. The sample carries hundreds of thousands of distinct CDR3 sequences, roughly 45% recorded once. The sequenced material came from peripheral blood or thyroid tissue (not recorded which). Receptor source: an adult man with Graves' disease, either hyperthyroidism or ophthalmopathy (not recorded which). Each CDR3 is given with its conserved first and last residue. The order of the fields is D gene, CDR3 length, V gene, J gene, clone size, CDR3 protein, CDR3 DNA. A D gene is named only where the DNA matches it firmly. Not every row has a clone size; where given, it reads once, few, many or a size class.

d_call: .
cdr3_length: 14
v_call: TRBV7-8
j_call: TRBJ2-7
clone_size: few
cdr3_aa: CASSLVVTAYEQYF
cdr3_nt: TGTGCCAGCAGCTTAGTGGTGACAGCTTACGAGCAGTACTTC

d_call: .
cdr3_length: 14
v_call: TRBV13
j_call: TRBJ1-1
clone_size: .
cdr3_aa: CASLLRVGGTEAFF
cdr3_nt: TGTGCCAGCTTACTCAGGGTGGGAGGCACTGAAGCTTTCTTT

d_call: TRBD1
cdr3_length: 14
v_call: TRBV7-7
j_call: TRBJ2-5
clone_size: .
cdr3_aa: CASSDRVLGETQYF
cdr3_nt: TGTGCCAGTTCCGACAGGGTATTGGGAGAGACCCAGTACTTC

d_call: .
cdr3_length: 13
v_call: TRBV29-1
j_call: TRBJ2-7
clone_size: .
cdr3_aa: CSVGIQARDEQYF
cdr3_nt: TGCAGCGTTGGGATCCAAGCTCGAGACGAGCAGTACTTC

d_call: .
cdr3_length: 14
v_call: TRBV14
j_call: TRBJ1-4
clone_size: .
cdr3_aa: CASSPDMAFGKLFF
cdr3_nt: TGTGCCAGCAGCCCGGACATGGCCTTCGGGAAACTGTTTTTT

d_call: .
cdr3_length: 15
v_call: TRBV14
j_call: TRBJ1-1
clone_size: .
cdr3_aa: CASSRQALMNTEAFF
cdr3_nt: TGTGCCAGCAGCCGACAGGCGCTAATGAACACTGAAGCTTTCTTT

d_call: TRBD1
cdr3_length: 17
v_call: TRBV9
j_call: TRBJ1-1
clone_size: few
cdr3_aa: CASSVGTDFVAGTEAFF
cdr3_nt: TGTGCCAGCAGCGTCGGGACAGATTTTGTTGCGGGCACTGAAGCTTTCTTT

d_call: TRBD2
cdr3_length: 16
v_call: TRBV7-2
j_call: TRBJ2-7
clone_size: few
cdr3_aa: CASSGRLAGGPYEQYF
cdr3_nt: TGTGCCAGCAGTGGGCGACTAGCGGGAGGGCCTTACGAGCAGTACTTC

d_call: .
cdr3_length: 8
v_call: TRBV6-5
j_call: TRBJ1-1
clone_size: .
cdr3_aa: CAGSSRDF
cdr3_nt: TGTGCCGGCAGTTCACGGGATTTT

d_call: TRBD1
cdr3_length: 13
v_call: TRBV12-3/TRBV12-4
j_call: TRBJ2-5
clone_size: .
cdr3_aa: CASSIDRAGTQYF
cdr3_nt: TGTGCCAGCAGTATCGACAGGGCCGGGACCCAGTACTTC

d_call: TRBD1
cdr3_length: 14
v_call: TRBV29-1
j_call: TRBJ1-2
clone_size: .
cdr3_aa: CSVEGGTGNYGYTF
cdr3_nt: TGCAGCGTTGAAGGTGGGACAGGGAACTATGGCTACACCTTC

d_call: .
cdr3_length: 13
v_call: TRBV7-9
j_call: TRBJ1-1
clone_size: .
cdr3_aa: CAGSPARNTEAFF
cdr3_nt: TGTGCCGGCAGCCCGGCAAGAAACACTGAAGCTTTCTTT

d_call: .
cdr3_length: 9
v_call: TRBV20-1
j_call: TRBJ2-5
clone_size: .
cdr3_aa: CSARESQYF
cdr3_nt: TGCAGTGCTAGAGAGTCCCAGTACTTC

d_call: .
cdr3_length: 16
v_call: TRBV7-2
j_call: TRBJ1-5
clone_size: .
cdr3_aa: CASSLAGRGRGQPQHF
cdr3_nt: TGTGCCAGCAGCTTAGCCGGGAGGGGACGGGGTCAGCCCCAGCATTTT

d_call: .
cdr3_length: 16
v_call: TRBV12-3/TRBV12-4
j_call: TRBJ1-3
clone_size: many
cdr3_aa: CASSSRQGDIGNTIYF
cdr3_nt: TGTGCCAGCAGTTCGAGGCAGGGCGACATCGGAAACACCATATATTTT

d_call: TRBD1
cdr3_length: 10
v_call: TRBV29-1
j_call: TRBJ2-2
clone_size: .
cdr3_aa: CSVPAQGAGW
cdr3_nt: TGCAGCGTCCCCGCGCAGGGGGCCGGGTGG

d_call: .
cdr3_length: 16
v_call: TRBV6-1
j_call: TRBJ1-5
clone_size: .
cdr3_aa: CASMESGGGRNQPQHF
cdr3_nt: TGTGCCAGCATGGAATCCGGAGGGGGACGCAATCAGCCCCAGCATTTT

d_call: TRBD1
cdr3_length: 14
v_call: TRBV20-1
j_call: TRBJ1-5
clone_size: .
cdr3_aa: CSAHWTGDNQPQHF
cdr3_nt: TGCAGTGCCCACTGGACAGGGGACAATCAGCCCCAGCATTTT

d_call: TRBD1
cdr3_length: 14
v_call: TRBV20-1
j_call: TRBJ1-5
clone_size: .
cdr3_aa: CSARTGSSNQPQHF
cdr3_nt: TGCAGTGCTCGGACAGGGTCTAGCAATCAGCCCCAGCATTTT

d_call: .
cdr3_length: 15
v_call: TRBV14
j_call: TRBJ2-7
clone_size: few
cdr3_aa: CASSQGRWGTYEQYF
cdr3_nt: TGTGCCAGCAGCCAAGGTCGTTGGGGGACCTACGAGCAGTACTTC

d_call: .
cdr3_length: 13
v_call: TRBV19
j_call: TRBJ1-5
clone_size: many
cdr3_aa: CASSVGRGQPQHF
cdr3_nt: TGTGCCAGTAGTGTTGGGAGGGGTCAGCCCCAGCATTTT

d_call: .
cdr3_length: 15
v_call: TRBV2
j_call: TRBJ2-5
clone_size: .
cdr3_aa: CASSLGVAFQETQYF
cdr3_nt: TGTGCCAGCAGCTTGGGGGTGGCTTTCCAAGAGACCCAGTACTTC

d_call: .
cdr3_length: 18
v_call: TRBV7-2
j_call: TRBJ1-1
clone_size: few
cdr3_aa: CASSQALPLGQGNTEAFF
cdr3_nt: TGTGCCAGCAGCCAAGCACTCCCCCTTGGGCAGGGGAACACTGAAGCTTTCTTT

d_call: TRBD1
cdr3_length: 14
v_call: TRBV12-5
j_call: TRBJ1-2
clone_size: few
cdr3_aa: CASGTGVVGYGYTF
cdr3_nt: TGTGCTAGTGGGACAGGGGTCGTCGGCTATGGCTACACCTTC

d_call: .
cdr3_length: 13
v_call: TRBV10-2
j_call: TRBJ1-5
clone_size: many
cdr3_aa: CASSEGSSEPQHF
cdr3_nt: TGCGCCAGCAGTGAGGGATCCTCAGAGCCCCAGCATTTT

d_call: .
cdr3_length: 13
v_call: TRBV2
j_call: TRBJ1-2
clone_size: .
cdr3_aa: CASSGGVVGGYTF
cdr3_nt: TGTGCCAGCAGTGGGGGCGTAGTAGGTGGCTACACCTTC

d_call: .
cdr3_length: 14
v_call: TRBV29-1
j_call: TRBJ1-6
clone_size: .
cdr3_aa: CSSLSGVHNSPLHF
cdr3_nt: TGCAGCAGCCTAAGTGGGGTACATAATTCACCCCTCCACTTT